This TCR beta chain stems from a study of T cell repertoires in cytomegalovirus infection. The wider study: Newly reported HLA-C-restricted and thoroughly characterized HLA-B-restricted CMV epitopes were employed.

One entry per CDR3 protein results from TCRdb running MiXCR on the reads. The sample includes around 800,000 distinct CDR3 sequences, around a third seen only once; the top ten take roughly 12%. Germline V gene data show CDR1 as SGHDN and CDR2 as FVKESK. The CDR3 has 13 residues. Trimming cost V 3 bases and J 6 bases, with 11 bases left between them. This clonotype was counted only a few times. Its antigen remains unidentified. Study outcomes and limitations: Ex vivo responses were dominated by HLA-C-restricted CMV-specific TCR beta clonotypes.

This receptor was obtained from a human donor in good health (CMV status not recorded). Some clones in this sample may be carry-over from other donors' samples. This sequence joins TRBV14 and TRBJ1-1, with D perhaps matching TRBD1 (5 bases). The specimen was cultured CD8+ T cells from PBMCs, collected from culture after CMV antigen stimulation. CDR3 residues: CASSQGTRPEAFF. As DNA, the CDR3 is TGTGCCAGCAGCCAGGGGACTCGCCCTGAAGCTTTCTTT.